Below, 13 T cell receptor beta chains from the same sample are listed, as sequenced in a study of shared clonotypes between healthy human individuals. Profiling relied on immunoSEQ multiplex PCR, and the TCRdb table lists in-frame clones only, not all of them. Here the sample spans about 2.3 million clones, approximately 93% being singletons. The sample was naive CD4+ T cells from PBMCs. Noted subset: CD45RA+ positively selected. Receptors were obtained from a man between 18 and 35 years old in good health. Some clones in this sample may be carry-over from other donors' samples.

The V gene is TRBV5-1, the J gene TRBJ2-1; TRBD2 might be the D (6 bases). Germline CDR1 SGHRS, CDR2 YFSETQ. The CDR3 is made up of 15 amino acids. V was cut by 3 bases and J by 2 bases, with 12 bases left in between. CDR3 protein: CASSSGLTAYNEQFF. DNA for the CDR3: TGCGCCAGCAGCTCGGGACTCACCGCCTACAATGAGCAGTTCTTC.

The J gene is TRBJ2-2, the V gene TRBV27, with 8 positions matching TRBD1. Germline V gives CDR1 MNHEY, CDR2 SMNVEV (reference sequence). The V and J ends lost 6 bases and 4 bases, in that order; junction bases with no gene match: 16. This CDR3 has 18 residues. This CDR3 reads CASRLTGASSPPTGELFF. CDR3 bases: TGTGCCAGCAGACTGACAGGGGCGTCTTCCCCTCCCACCGGGGAGCTGTTTTTT.

The chain has TRBV7-2 and TRBJ1-5, with D perhaps matching TRBD1 (5 bases). Trimming removed 1 base at V and 10 bases at J, with 11 bases between. Per germline, CDR1 SGHTA and CDR2 FQGNSA. The CDR3 runs 13 residues. In DNA, the CDR3 is TGTGCCAGCAGCTTAGAGACTCAGGGACCCCAGCATTTT. It yields the protein CASSLETQGPQHF. The whole variable domain, filled in from reference TRBV7-2 and TRBJ1-5, reads GAGVSQSPSNKVTEKGKDVELRCDPISGHTALYWYRQSLGQGLEFLIYFQGNSAPDKSGLPSDRFSAERTGGSVSTLTIQRTQQEDSAVYLCASSLETQGPQHFGDGTRLSIL.

This chain links TRBV25-1 with TRBJ1-1, with TRBD1 matching 7 bases. The junction had 7 bases not matched to a gene; V was cut back by 5 bases and J by 4 bases. There are 14 residues in the CDR3. CDR1 is MGHDK and CDR2 is SYGVNS in the germline V gene. The CDR3 DNA is TGTGCCAGCAGTCATTTGGACAGGATCACTGAAGCTTTCTTT. Its protein is CASSHLDRITEAFF.

The chain recombines TRBV4-1 with TRBJ2-3; no clear D gene. Trimming left V 4 bases short and J 4 bases short, with 12 bases between. The germline CDR1 and CDR2 sequences are MGHRA and YSYEKL. The CDR3 is 14 amino acids. CDR3 nucleotide sequence: TGCGCCAGCAGCCCACTCTCGCGCGCAGATACGCAGTATTTT. It codes for CASSPLSRADTQYF.

CDR3 coding DNA: TGTGCCAGCAGCCTACAGGGGGCAGTGACCGGGGAGCTGTTTTTT. Its protein is CASSLQGAVTGELFF. This chain uses TRBV11-3 with TRBJ2-2; 9 bases line up with TRBD1. CDR3 length equals 15 residues. CDR1 is SGHNT, CDR2 YENEEA, per germline. V was pared by 5 bases and J by 5 bases, with 6 bases of the junction left unmatched.

This chain links TRBV6-1 with TRBJ2-1; no reliable D call. The germline CDR1 and CDR2 sequences are MNHNS and SASEGT. This CDR3 spans 11 amino acids. Trimming removed 10 bases at V and 10 bases at J, with 14 bases between. CDR3 DNA sequence: TGTGCCACCCAGCCACAGACGGAGCAGTTCTTC. Encoded protein: CATQPQTEQFF.

This clone was counted once. This rearrangement joins TRBV5-4 to TRBJ1-2, with D possibly being TRBD1 (6 bases). With 4 bases removed from V and 3 bases from J, the gap between germline ends came to 19 bases. Germline loops: CDR1 SGHNT, CDR2 YYREEE (reference sequence). The CDR3 extends over 16 amino acids. CDR3 in amino acids: CASSPAPGVNHYGYTF. The CDR3 nucleotides are TGTGCCAGCAGCCCCGCCCCAGGGGTTAATCACTATGGCTACACCTTC.

This chain uses TRBV4-1 with TRBJ1-1; D gene ambiguous. V was shortened by 0 bases and J by 3 bases, with 8 bases between the two germline ends. Germline V CDR1 and CDR2: MGHRA, YSYEKL. The CDR3 has 14 amino acids. Here the CDR3 reads CASSQELGHTEAFF. The CDR3, as DNA: TGCGCCAGCAGCCAAGAGCTAGGTCACACTGAAGCTTTCTTT.

The gene calls are TRBV20-1 and TRBJ2-1; D perhaps matches TRBD1 (6 bases). The CDR3 contains 11 residues. The V gene's germline CDR1 is DFQATT and CDR2 SNEGSKA (reference sequence). V was clipped by 6 bases and J by 11 bases, with 14 bases between them. CDR3 DNA: TGCAGTGCGGTACAGGGACGGCAGCAGTTCTTC. It codes for CSAVQGRQQFF.

The rearrangement joins TRBV11-3 to TRBJ2-3; 7 nucleotides match TRBD1. After removal of 1 base from V and 6 bases from J, the junction contained 10 bases not matched to a gene. The CDR3 spans 16 residues. CDR1 is SGHNT and CDR2 is YENEEA in the germline V gene. CDR3 protein: CASSLGGTGAQDTQYF. Written as DNA, the CDR3 is TGTGCCAGCAGCTTAGGCGGAACAGGGGCACAGGATACGCAGTATTTT.

This clone has only one observation. The chain links TRBV5-1 to TRBJ2-7; tentative D call: TRBD1 (6 bases). V dropped 4 bases and J dropped 0 bases, with 23 bases sitting between them. The CDR3 has 18 amino acids. The germline CDR1 and CDR2 sequences are SGHRS and YFSETQ. The CDR3 loop reads CASSPRPGRTDSSYEQYF. Here the CDR3 DNA reads TGCGCCAGCAGCCCCCGTCCCGGCAGGACAGATAGCTCCTACGAGCAGTACTTC. The variable domain in full, completed from reference TRBV5-1 and TRBJ2-7, reads KAGVTQTPRYLIKTRGQQVTLSCSPISGHRSVSWYQQTPGQGLQFLFEYFSETQRNKGNFPGRFSGRQFSNSRSEMNVSTLELGDSALYLCASSPRPGRTDSSYEQYFGPGTRLTVT.

About this clone: At one boundary the junction diverges from the germline segment, which might be a read error. V gene TRBV7-8 combines with J gene TRBJ2-2; 7 nucleotides line up with TRBD1. CDR1 and CDR2 (germline): SGHVS, FQNEAQ. CDR3 size: 15 residues. The CDR3: CASSSLRGLTGELFF. In nucleotides, the CDR3 is TGTGCCAGCAGTTCTCTCAGGGGGTTGACCGGAGAGCTGTTTTTT.